The T cell receptor (beta chain) under discussion was sequenced for a study of T cell repertoires in cytomegalovirus infection. Overall study context: Public TCR beta signatures indicated both CMV infection and matching HLA type.

Germline-derived CDR1 and CDR2 are SGHVS and FNYEAQ. V lost 5 bases and J lost 5, with 18 bases in between. This CDR3 spans 15 amino acids. TCRdb independently ran MiXCR on the reads; one entry per CDR3 protein. In the table there are about 440,000 distinct CDR3 sequences, approximately 31% of which are singletons. The clonotype comes from a human donor in good health (CMV status not recorded). Some clones in this sample may be carry-over from other donors' samples. The sample was PBMCs. This chain links TRBV7-6 with TRBJ2-5; D assignment may be TRBD1 or TRBD2 (6 bases each). The CDR3 here is CASSLTPGARETQYF. CDR3 in DNA: TGTGCCAGCAGCCTAACGCCGGGGGCGAGGGAGACCCAGTACTTC.